The 25 T cell receptor beta chains presented below share a single source sample, sequenced in a study of long-term antiretroviral therapy in people with HIV. The assay, immunoSEQ v3.0, was run at survey level. TCRdb's table, derived via immunoSEQ multiplex PCR, lists solely in-frame clones and lacks some. This sample yields over 10,000 clones, of which around 79% are seen a single time; approximately 12% belongs to the top ten. The material sequenced was unsorted PBMCs, taken almost 3.2 years before starting antiretroviral therapy. The receptor source for this set is a middle-aged man with HIV.

V is TRBV13 and J is TRBJ1-3; D is ambiguous. Trimming stripped 0 bases from V and 2 bases from J, with 8 bases between. The CDR3 has 15 residues. The V gene's germline CDR1 is PRHDT and CDR2 FYEKMQ (reference sequence). The chain's CDR3 is CASSLGPTTGNTIYF. CDR3 DNA: TGTGCCAGCAGCTTAGGACCGACGACTGGAAACACCATATATTTT.

The CDR3 protein is CASGLNRGLGSGANVLTF. The CDR3 nucleotides are TGTGCTAGTGGTTTGAATCGGGGGCTTGGGTCTGGGGCCAACGTCCTGACTTTC. The chain couples TRBV12-5 to TRBJ2-6; D is tentatively TRBD1 or TRBD2 (6 bases each). Trimming took off 2 bases at V and 1 base at J, with 15 bases between the two ends. The CDR3 sequence is 18 residues long. Looked up from germline, CDR1 is LGHNT and CDR2 is FRNRAP.

By sample share, this clone is medium-sized. V is TRBV6-6 and J is TRBJ1-5, with a weak D call TRBD1 (5 bases). Trimming stripped 0 bases from V and 8 bases from J, with 11 bases between. This CDR3 has 14 amino acids. Germline CDR1 reads MNHNY; CDR2 reads SVGAGI (reference sequence). The CDR3 DNA is TGTGCCAGCAGTTACTCTGGGGGGAATGAGCCCCAGCATTTT. Residues: CASSYSGGNEPQHF.

CDR3 protein: CASSLGPAGGTQYF. CDR3 coding DNA: TGCGCCAGCAGCTTGGGTCCCGCGGGTGGTACGCAGTATTTT. The J gene is TRBJ2-3, the V gene TRBV5-1; possible D gene TRBD2, 5 bases. The V gene's germline CDR1 is SGHRS and CDR2 YFSETQ. V was shortened by 0 bases and J by 8 bases, with 13 bases between the two germline ends. The CDR3 totals 14 residues.

The chain employs TRBV6-5 and TRBJ1-1, with a weak D call TRBD1 (5 bases). CDR1 is MNHEY, CDR2 SVGAGI, per germline. The CDR3 runs 12 residues. V was trimmed by 7 bases and J by 5 bases, leaving 11 bases between them. CDR3 residues: CASNKGETEAFF. In DNA form, the CDR3 reads TGTGCCAGCAACAAAGGGGAGACTGAAGCTTTCTTT.

The V call is TRBV18, the J call TRBJ1-1; D perhaps matches TRBD1 (6 bases). With 6 bases removed from V and 5 bases from J, the gap between germline ends came to 13 bases. The length of the CDR3 is 13 residues. Germline V gives CDR1 KGHSH, CDR2 LQKENI. CDR3 sequence (DNA): TGTGCCAGCTCTCTGGATACAGGGACTGAAGCTTTCTTT. It yields the protein CASSLDTGTEAFF.

The V and J genes are TRBV7-2 and TRBJ2-7, with D possibly matching TRBD2 (5 bases). The ends were cut back, 3 bases at V and 3 bases at J, with 15 bases in the middle. The CDR3 is 15 residues long. Germline V gene lookup returns CDR1 SGHTA and CDR2 FQGNSA. DNA for the CDR3: TGTGCCAGCAGCTTCAGCGGAACAGACAACTACGAGCAGTACTTC. It encodes CASSFSGTDNYEQYF.

The chain links TRBV27 to TRBJ2-7; the match to TRBD1 covers 8 bases. This CDR3 has 14 amino acids. Germline trimming cut 2 bases from V and 2 bases from J; bases unmatched to any gene: 2. The germline V gene has CDR1 MNHEY and CDR2 SMNVEV (reference sequence). CDR3 sequence: CASSLGTGAYEQYF. CDR3 DNA: TGTGCCAGCAGTTTAGGGACAGGCGCCTACGAGCAGTACTTC.

In this sample, this clone turned up a few times. V usage is TRBV27 and J usage is TRBJ1-3; D possibly corresponds to TRBD1 (5 bases). V lost 6 bases, J lost 8 bases, and 17 bases lay in between. Germline CDR1 and CDR2: MNHEY and SMNVEV (reference sequence). The CDR3 loop spans 14 amino acids. The DNA of the CDR3 is TGTGCCAGCAGCGTCCGGGGACCAGAAGACACCATATATTTT. Translated: CASSVRGPEDTIYF.

This chain connects TRBV30 to TRBJ2-5; D call uncertain. Germline V CDR1 and CDR2: GTSNPN, SVGIG (reference sequence). The V gene lost 3 bases and the J gene lost 5 bases, with 19 bases spanning the gap. The CDR3 is 15 residues long. The CDR3 loop is CAWSPWSTPGETQYF. The CDR3 coding sequence is TGTGCCTGGAGCCCGTGGAGCACCCCCGGTGAGACCCAGTACTTC.

This clone was picked up one time. The gene calls are TRBV30 and TRBJ2-1; 13 positions match TRBD2. Losses at the gene ends were 1 base for V and 2 bases for J; bases not matched to a gene: 5. Germline loops: CDR1 GTSNPN, CDR2 SVGIG (reference sequence). This CDR3 is built from 17 residues. This CDR3 is CAWSGGLAGTAYNEQFF. DNA of the CDR3: TGTGCCTGGAGTGGGGGACTAGCGGGAACAGCCTACAATGAGCAGTTCTTC.

Details on this clone: The junction and the germline gene differ at one end; a read error may be behind it. The chain is built from TRBV7-7 and TRBJ2-7; 9 positions agree with TRBD1. Per germline, CDR1 SSHAT and CDR2 FNYEAQ (reference sequence). This CDR3 has 19 residues. Written as DNA, the CDR3 is TGTGCTAGCAGCTTAGTGGAGGGACAGGGAAAAAGGAGCTCCTACGAGCAGTACTTC. This sequence encodes CASSLVEGQGKRSSYEQYF.

The V and J genes are TRBV30 and TRBJ1-3; 7 bases are shared with TRBD1. Germline V gene data show CDR1 as GTSNPN and CDR2 as SVGIG (reference sequence). The CDR3 sequence is 13 residues long. With 0 bases clipped from V and 7 bases from J, the junction kept 3 bases outside the gene matches. CDR3 bases: TGTGCCTGGAGTGTTGTAGGGGGCAACACCATATATTTT. The encoded protein is CAWSVVGGNTIYF.

This clone was seen only once. The chain employs TRBV27 and TRBJ2-5; possibly TRBD2 for D (5 bases). Germline lookup yields CDR1 MNHEY and CDR2 SMNVEV (reference sequence). Trimming left V 8 bases short and J 1 base short, with 17 bases between. CDR3 length: 15 residues. CDR3 sequence reads: CASSPTGRVQETQYF. The CDR3 coding sequence is TGTGCCAGCTCCCCTACGGGAAGGGTCCAAGAGACCCAGTACTTC.

This chain links TRBV5-8 with TRBJ1-2; 11 bases line up with TRBD1. The CDR3 runs 15 residues. Trimming at V came to 1 base and at J to 8 bases, leaving 7 bases not matched to a gene. Germline loops: CDR1 SGHTS, CDR2 YDEGEE. As DNA, the CDR3 is TGTGCCAGCAGCTTGAAGGGACAGGGGGTTGGAGGCTACACCTTC. Its protein is CASSLKGQGVGGYTF.

The chain is built from TRBV4-1 and TRBJ2-1, with 7 bases that match TRBD2. CDR1 and CDR2 from the germline V gene are MGHRA and YSYEKL. This CDR3 region has 14 residues. V gave up 6 bases and J gave up 6 bases; unmatched junction bases: 8. The CDR3 nucleotides are TGCGCCAGCAGGGGGCTAGCGGAGGGCAATGAGCAGTTCTTC. Its protein product is CASRGLAEGNEQFF.

CDR3 amino acids: CAYSGRKAQFF. The DNA of the CDR3 is TGTGCCTATTCCGGGAGAAAAGCCCAGTTCTTC. The gene calls are TRBV30 and TRBJ2-1, with D perhaps matching TRBD2 (6 bases). Trimming shortened V by 7 bases and J by 13 bases, and 17 bases separated the two germline ends. Germline V CDR1 and CDR2: GTSNPN, SVGIG (reference sequence). The CDR3 runs 11 residues.

V is TRBV30 and J is TRBJ2-7; D possibly corresponds to TRBD1 (6 bases). Germline V gene data show CDR1 as GTSNPN and CDR2 as SVGIG (reference sequence). Trimming took off 2 bases at V and 2 bases at J, with 22 bases between the two ends. The CDR3 is 17 amino acids. This chain's CDR3 is CAWSRNRHREGTYEQYF. For the CDR3, the DNA is TGTGCCTGGAGTCGGAACCGTCACAGGGAAGGGACCTACGAGCAGTACTTC.

The chain recombines TRBV29-1 with TRBJ1-1; D unclear. Deletions cut 7 bases from V and 11 bases from J, with 14 bases between. The CDR3 is 10 amino acids. CDR1 SQVTM and CDR2 ANQGSEA come from the germline V gene. The CDR3 region has the DNA TGCAGCGCAAGCCACGAAGTGGCTTTCTTT. Translating gives CSASHEVAFF.

The chain joins TRBV6-6 to TRBJ2-7; 8 positions agree with TRBD1. Germline V gene lookup returns CDR1 MNHNY and CDR2 SVGAGI (reference sequence). V dropped 5 bases and J dropped 4; count of bases not matched to a gene: 7. The CDR3 extends over 14 amino acids. The CDR3 sequence: CASSGRTGKYEQYF. CDR3 DNA: TGTGCCAGCAGTGGCCGGACAGGGAAATACGAGCAGTACTTC.

This chain connects TRBV28 to TRBJ2-7; TRBD2 agrees at 12 bases. Germline V gene lookup returns CDR1 MDHEN and CDR2 SYDVKM. V dropped 7 bases and J dropped 4; count of bases not matched to a gene: 5. The CDR3 totals 14 residues. The CDR3: CASTSTSGRYEQYF. The CDR3 DNA follows: TGTGCCAGCACCTCGACTAGCGGGAGATACGAGCAGTACTTC.

This chain uses TRBV2 with TRBJ2-4, with TRBD1 matching 8 bases. Germline V gives CDR1 SNHLY, CDR2 FYNNEI. Unmatched junction bases numbered 9, after V lost 8 bases and J lost 6 bases. This CDR3 spans 14 amino acids. The CDR3: CASGGQGAGNIQYF. CDR3 nucleotide sequence: TGTGCCAGCGGGGGGCAGGGGGCGGGAAACATTCAGTACTTC.

The chain employs TRBV7-9 and TRBJ1-1, with no clear D. The V gene lost 1 base and the J gene lost 3 bases, with 6 bases spanning the gap. Germline-derived CDR1 and CDR2 are SEHNR and FQNEAQ (reference sequence). This CDR3 comprises 13 residues. The CDR3 spells CASSLVGDTEAFF. As DNA, the CDR3 is TGTGCCAGCAGCTTAGTGGGTGACACTGAAGCTTTCTTT.

The chain combines TRBV27 with TRBJ2-1; D is unresolved. The CDR3 consists of 17 residues. The V and J ends lost 3 bases and 0 bases respectively, with 15 bases between them. Germline loops: CDR1 MNHEY, CDR2 SMNVEV (reference sequence). The CDR3 DNA sequence: TGTGCCAGCAGTTTGGGGTTTAGCAGATACTCCTACAATGAGCAGTTCTTC. Protein product: CASSLGFSRYSYNEQFF.

This clone was recorded only once. The gene calls are TRBV9 and TRBJ2-1; the D gene could be TRBD1 or TRBD2 (5 bases each). Germline V gene lookup returns CDR1 SGDLS and CDR2 YYNGEE. The CDR3 runs 11 residues. Trimming left V 4 bases short and J 9 bases short, with 8 bases between. The CDR3 DNA reads as TGTGCCAGCAGCTCCGGGGCTGAGCAGTTCTTC. Protein product: CASSSGAEQFF.